This T cell receptor beta chain emerged from a study of radiotherapy plus CTLA-4 blockade in lung cancer. CDR3 length: 17 residues. V was clipped by 4 bases and J by 7 bases; unmatched bases: 13. The germline V gene has CDR1 SGDLS and CDR2 YYNGEE. The table came from immunoSEQ multiplex PCR; TCRdb's copy has only in-frame clones and leaves some out. The sample comprises 65,000 to 100,000 clones, around 83% of which are singletons, and 0.65% to 0.95% rests with the top ten. This TCR was recovered from a human donor with non-small cell lung cancer who had stable disease on radiotherapy plus ipilimumab. This chain joins TRBV9 and TRBJ1-5, with 11 bases matching TRBD1. Here the sequenced sample was peripheral blood, taken from a patient treated with radiotherapy plus ipilimumab. In DNA form, the CDR3 reads TGTGCCAGCAGCCCTCCCACGGGACAGGGGGTTTTACAGCCCCAGCATTTT. As protein: CASSPPTGQGVLQPQHF. Full variable domain (remainder filled in from reference TRBV9 and TRBJ1-5): DSGVTQTPKHLITATGQRVTLRCSPRSGDLSVYWYQQSLDQGLQFLIQYYNGEERAKGNILERFSAQQFPDLHSELNLSSLELGDSALYFCASSPPTGQGVLQPQHFGDGTRLSIL.